These T cell receptor beta chains were read from a single sample in a study of post-analysis software for immune sequencing data. TCRdb reanalysed the PCR reads using MiXCR and keeps one entry per CDR3 protein. The sample shows roughly 670,000 distinct CDR3 sequences, 55% to 60% of them seen only once. Sequenced sample: blood. Receptors originate from a girl aged 2 to 9 with multiple sclerosis. The CDR3 runs from the conserved cysteine through the conserved F or W. The D gene is left open where the match is weak. Only some rows state a clone size, as once, few, many or a class for expanded clones.

J gene: TRBJ2-3; clone size: -; V gene: TRBV3-1; D gene: -; CDR3 protein: CASRGLPDTQYF; CDR3 DNA: TGTGCCAGCAGGGGACTCCCAGATACGCAGTATTTT
J gene: TRBJ2-3; clone size: few; V gene: TRBV10-2; D gene: TRBD2; CDR3 protein: CASSESTGGRAYVSTDTQYF; CDR3 DNA: TGCGCCAGCAGTGAGTCGACAGGCGGGAGGGCCTATGTGAGCACAGATACGCAGTATTTT
J gene: TRBJ2-1; clone size: -; V gene: TRBV7-2; D gene: TRBD1; CDR3 protein: CASRPLKDRDKYNEQFF; CDR3 DNA: TGTGCCAGCAGACCCCTTAAGGACAGGGACAAATACAATGAGCAGTTCTTC
J gene: TRBJ1-2; clone size: -; V gene: TRBV6-2/TRBV6-3; D gene: -; CDR3 protein: CASSYSNGRSYGYTF; CDR3 DNA: TGTGCCAGCAGTTACTCGAATGGCAGAAGCTATGGCTACACCTTC
J gene: TRBJ2-4; clone size: -; V gene: TRBV5-1; D gene: -; CDR3 protein: CASSGGTIQNIQYF; CDR3 DNA: TGCGCCAGCAGCGGGGGGACCATTCAAAACATTCAGTACTTC
J gene: TRBJ2-5; clone size: few; V gene: TRBV7-6; D gene: -; CDR3 protein: CASSSSRVGVTQYF; CDR3 DNA: TGTGCCAGCAGCTCCTCCAGGGTAGGGGTGACCCAGTACTTC
J gene: TRBJ1-4; clone size: many; V gene: TRBV10-3; D gene: TRBD1; CDR3 protein: CAISQGDEKLFF; CDR3 DNA: TGTGCCATCAGCCAGGGGGATGAAAAACTGTTTTTT
J gene: TRBJ2-1; clone size: -; V gene: TRBV5-1; D gene: -; CDR3 protein: CASSLGPILINEQFF; CDR3 DNA: TGCGCCAGCAGCTTGGGACCAATCCTTATCAATGAGCAGTTCTTC
J gene: TRBJ2-1; clone size: -; V gene: TRBV6-4; D gene: TRBD2; CDR3 protein: CASGTSGGSDYNEQFF; CDR3 DNA: TGTGCCAGCGGGACTAGCGGGGGGTCCGACTACAATGAGCAGTTCTTC
J gene: TRBJ2-5; clone size: -; V gene: TRBV5-1; D gene: -; CDR3 protein: CASSPYSGETRYF; CDR3 DNA: TGCGCCAGCAGCCCCTACAGCGGAGAGACCCGGTACTTC
J gene: TRBJ1-1; clone size: -; V gene: TRBV4-1; D gene: TRBD1; CDR3 protein: CASSQSGTGGHMNTEAFF; CDR3 DNA: TGCGCCAGCAGCCAATCGGGGACAGGGGGCCACATGAACACTGAAGCTTTCTTT
J gene: TRBJ2-7; clone size: -; V gene: TRBV5-1; D gene: TRBD2; CDR3 protein: CASSSWTSGTYEQYF; CDR3 DNA: TGCGCCAGCAGCTCCTGGACTAGCGGAACCTACGAGCAGTACTTC